This T cell receptor (beta chain) was documented in a study of T cell repertoires in cytomegalovirus infection. In the study overall: Alongside well-studied HLA-B-restricted CMV epitopes, recently identified HLA-C-restricted CMV epitopes were also used. In public TCR beta signatures, there were indications of both CMV infection and matching HLA type.

This CDR3 is built from 15 residues. J was trimmed by 3 bases and V by 5 bases; bases with no gene match: 6. Germline V CDR1 and CDR2: MNHNS, SASEGT. With regard to this clonotype: What it recognizes is unknown.

General study points: Carriage of CMV together with the relevant HLA was identifiable through cumulative public TCR beta family frequency. In two of eight donors, the top clonotype was HLA-C-restricted CMV-specific.

TCRdb fed the reads into MiXCR, producing one record per CDR3 protein. The sample lists 750,000 to 900,000 distinct CDR3 sequences, roughly 28% occurring once. This chain connects TRBV6-1 to TRBJ1-1, with 10 bases fitting TRBD1. This specimen consisted of cultured CD8+ T cells from PBMCs, obtained from culture after CMV antigen stimulation. The sequence derives from a human donor in good health (CMV status not recorded). Some clones in this sample may be carry-over from other donors' samples. The CDR3 protein is CASSHDRGRDTEAFF. CDR3 DNA sequence: TGTGCCAGCAGTCACGACAGGGGGCGGGACACTGAAGCTTTCTTT.